What follows describes a single TCR beta chain. Its recognized antigen is unknown. Base qualities are not provided; no much larger clone lies one nucleotide away. Receptor amplification or capture employed the immunoSEQ multiplex PCR assay. RNA was extracted from all samples and reverse transcribed into cDNA as template for TCR sequencing. First-strand cDNA was synthesized with SuperScript III using a 2:1 mix of oligo-dT and random hexamers. A synthetic immune receptor repertoire was used to gauge amplification bias, and whatever bias remained was removed computationally. In the original analysis: Raw reads were preprocessed for error removal, and CDR3 was defined according to IMGT conventions as running from the conserved cysteine to phenylalanine. Clonality was computed by normalizing Shannon entropy by log2 of the number of productive unique TCRs and subtracting the result from 1. Whether each scalp clone was CD4 or CD8 was inferred by checking scalp TCRbeta sequences against the CD4 and CD8 repertoires from sorted blood. The source is immuneACCESS, and TCRdb retained only in-frame sequences with V and J called. Part of the clones is not carried over; for the studies checked, unresolved V genes explain less than half of this, and the remainder is unexplained. V, J and clone size derive from that table, while D and trimming were established from the DNA sequence. This sample gives around 69,000 clones in total; approximately 61% of them show up just once. Roughly a sixth of the sample goes to the ten largest clones.

The data were obtained in a study of CD8+ T cells in alopecia areata (dated by TCRdb to the late 2010s). For the study in its entirety: The treated patients, all with moderate-to-severe alopecia areata, were enrolled in an open-label pilot trial of oral tofacitinib given at 5 to 10 mg twice daily. Patients received tofacitinib for 6 to 18 months and were then followed off drug for 6 months to check for delayed response and recurrence. High-throughput TCRbeta sequencing was used to examine T cell clonal expansion in alopecia areata in both the C3H/HeJ mouse model and human patients. In humans, TCRbeta sequencing was performed on scalp tissue and on sorted CD4+ and CD8+ peripheral blood T cells from healthy controls and from patients with patchy or totalis/universalis alopecia areata. Tofacitinib-treated patients had biopsies at baseline and at 4 and 24 weeks of treatment, with a later scalp biopsy in several patients. Scalp clonality was compared across normal scalp (n=4), patchy alopecia areata scalp (n=8), and alopecia totalis/universalis scalp (n=8). RNA came from the PAXgene miRNA kit for fixed scalp, the miRNeasy kit for PBMCs, and the RNeasy kit for mouse skin. TCRbeta CDR3 regions were amplified by immunoSEQ multiplex PCR with 35 Vbeta forward and 13 Jbeta reverse primers.

Findings and caveats that apply to the study as a whole: Compared with mice, TCR sequences shared between patients were less clear, possibly partly because of HLA diversity across the patient population. Scalp TCR repertoire analysis is complicated because resident alphabeta T cells in normal human skin are also sequenced, whereas mouse skin is dominated by gammadelta T cells. Compared with normal scalp, lesional scalp had higher clonality and more expanded CD8+ clones, particularly in alopecia totalis/universalis, a pattern that suggests antigenic drive.

The label giving this sample's time point can be read as: baseline before oral tofacitinib. Lesional scalp punch biopsies and peripheral blood were obtained from alopecia areata patients. After PBMCs were isolated by density centrifugation and stained for CD3, CD4 and CD8, a FACSAria was used to sort CD4+ and CD8+ T cells. The CDR3, from cysteine to phenylalanine, totals 12 residues. Of all the DNA, just the CDR3 is kept, 36 bases in frame from base 1. The germline V gene supplies CDR1 SQVTM and CDR2 ANQGSEA. V gives up 7 bases and J gives up 10 bases, and the segment between their germline ends measures 16 bases.

Recombination linked TRBV29-1 to TRBJ1-4, and possibly TRBD1, on 5 matching bases. This clonotype was sampled from a human donor with alopecia areata. This specimen was CD8+ T cells sorted from blood, taken at week 0. The nucleotide sequence reads as follows: TGCAGCGCCTGGGGGATGGGGGGAAAACTGTTTTTT. Its translation reads: CSAWGMGGKLFF.